Listed below are T cell receptor beta chains from one sample, sequenced in a study of cytotoxic CD8 clonotypes in ibrutinib-treated CLL. Assay: immunoSEQ multiplex PCR; the TCRdb copy retains only in-frame clones and omits some. The table shows 150,000 or so clones, with more than 80% occurring only once. Sample: PBMCs, taken after 24 months of ibrutinib treatment. The receptors were sampled from a human donor with chronic lymphocytic leukemia. CDR3s include the opening cysteine and the closing phenylalanine or tryptophan. Each record gives: D gene, clone size, J gene, V gene, CDR3 DNA, CDR3 protein. The D gene is left open where the match is weak. A clone size is listed for some rows: how often the clone was seen (once, few, many), or a class if it is expanded.

D: TRBD2
size: -
J: TRBJ2-3
V: TRBV7-9
DNA: TGTGCCAGCAGCCACACTAGCGGGGACGGGGATACGCAGTATTTT
CDR3: CASSHTSGDGDTQYF

D: -
size: -
J: TRBJ2-7
V: TRBV7-2
DNA: TGTGCCAGCAGCCGGGACGGATATTACGAGCAGTACTTC
CDR3: CASSRDGYYEQYF

D: TRBD1
size: -
J: TRBJ1-1
V: TRBV15
DNA: TGTGCCACCAGTACCAGGGTTAGGGAACAGGGGAGGACTGAAGCTTTCTTT
CDR3: CATSTRVREQGRTEAFF

D: -
size: -
J: TRBJ1-2
V: TRBV28
DNA: TGTGCCACCCCTGGAGGGGGGCCCTATGGCTACACCTTC
CDR3: CATPGGGPYGYTF

D: -
size: -
J: TRBJ2-1
V: TRBV28
DNA: TGTGCCAGCAGCGCCCCAATAGCGCCCCCCTACAATGAGCAGTTCTTC
CDR3: CASSAPIAPPYNEQFF

D: TRBD2
size: -
J: TRBJ2-3
V: TRBV6-1
DNA: TGTGCGTCGCGGGGAGCGGGGGGCACAGATACGCAGTATTTT
CDR3: CASRGAGGTDTQYF

D: TRBD2
size: -
J: TRBJ2-1
V: TRBV6-4
DNA: TGTGCCAGCAGTGATGGGACTAGCGTATACAATGAGCAGTTCTTC
CDR3: CASSDGTSVYNEQFF

D: -
size: -
J: TRBJ2-1
V: TRBV2
DNA: TGTGCCAGCAGTGATGTAACGGGGGGCCATCGGAGCTCCTACAATGAGCAGTTCTTC
CDR3: CASSDVTGGHRSSYNEQFF

D: -
size: few
J: TRBJ1-1
V: TRBV11-1
DNA: TGTGCCAGCAGCTTAGGGGGGAACACTGAAGCTTTCTTT
CDR3: CASSLGGNTEAFF

D: TRBD1
size: -
J: TRBJ1-1
V: TRBV25-1
DNA: TGTGCCAGCAGTGAACCGGGACAGATTGAAGCTTTCTTT
CDR3: CASSEPGQIEAFF

D: TRBD2
size: -
J: TRBJ2-5
V: TRBV29-1
DNA: TGCAGCGTTGGGACTAGCGTCCAAGAGACCCAGTACTTC
CDR3: CSVGTSVQETQYF

D: -
size: -
J: TRBJ1-5
V: TRBV7-9
DNA: TGTGCCAGCAGCTTGGGCCAGTCTAGCAATCAGCCCCAGCATTTT
CDR3: CASSLGQSSNQPQHF

D: TRBD1
size: -
J: TRBJ1-5
V: TRBV28
DNA: TGTGCCAGCGGCCCGGACAGGGGGGGAAGCAATCAGCCCCAGCATTTT
CDR3: CASGPDRGGSNQPQHF

D: TRBD1
size: -
J: TRBJ1-5
V: TRBV7-8
DNA: TGTGCCAGCAGCTGGACAGGGGAGGTGCGCAATCAGCCCCAGCATTTT
CDR3: CASSWTGEVRNQPQHF

D: -
size: -
J: TRBJ2-2
V: TRBV9
DNA: TGTGCCAGCAGCGTAGGCCCCCTTACTACACCGAACACCGGGGAGCTGTTTTTT
CDR3: CASSVGPLTTPNTGELFF

D: -
size: -
J: TRBJ2-7
V: TRBV2
DNA: TGTGCCAGCAGGTACACACTAAGCTCCTACGAGCAGTACTTC
CDR3: CASRYTLSSYEQYF

D: TRBD1
size: -
J: TRBJ1-2
V: TRBV5-1
DNA: TGCGCCAGCAGCTTGATAAACAGGGGGGAAGGCTACACCTTC
CDR3: CASSLINRGEGYTF

D: -
size: few
J: TRBJ1-1
V: TRBV5-1
DNA: TGCGCCAGCAGCTCGGATCCGGACACTGAAGCTTTCTTT
CDR3: CASSSDPDTEAFF

D: -
size: -
J: TRBJ1-2
V: TRBV29-1
DNA: TGCAGCGCTCTCACAGGGAATACCTATGGCTACACCTTC
CDR3: CSALTGNTYGYTF

D: -
size: -
J: TRBJ1-5
V: TRBV6-5
DNA: TGTGCCAGCAGTTACTCATCGGGTGGGAATCAGCCCCAGCATTTT
CDR3: CASSYSSGGNQPQHF

D: TRBD1
size: -
J: TRBJ1-1
V: TRBV4-1
DNA: TGCGCCAGCAGCCAAGCCGGACAGGGCAGGGATGAAGCTTTCTTT
CDR3: CASSQAGQGRDEAFF

D: -
size: once
J: TRBJ2-1
V: TRBV11-1
DNA: TGTGCCAGCAGCACGCAGGGTAGTGGAAACAATGAGCAGTTCTTC
CDR3: CASSTQGSGNNEQFF

D: TRBD1
size: -
J: TRBJ1-5
V: TRBV7-9
DNA: TGTGCCAGCAGCCGAACAGGGGGCGGACAGCCCCAGCATTTT
CDR3: CASSRTGGGQPQHF

D: TRBD2
size: few
J: TRBJ2-1
V: TRBV18
DNA: TGTGCCAGCTCCCCCGGACTAGCCTATGAGCAGTTCTTC
CDR3: CASSPGLAYEQFF